The 7 T cell receptor beta chains reported below all come from one sample, sequenced in a study of cytomegalovirus exposure and HLA in healthy donors. The PCR was carried out with 60 Vbeta primers and 13 Jbeta primers. Sequencing used immunoSEQ multiplex PCR; TCRdb keeps in-frame clones, though not all of them. The sample includes more than 100,000 clones, 65% to 80% of them seen just once. The specimen was PBMCs. These TCRs come from a woman aged 18-35 years in good health and CMV-seropositive.

This rearrangement joins TRBV7-6 to TRBJ2-5, with D maybe TRBD1 (6 bases). This CDR3 is built from 13 residues. Trimming pared 6 bases from V and 1 base from J, leaving 9 bases between. In germline, CDR1 is SGHVS, CDR2 FNYEAQ. This CDR3 is CASRGATQETQYF. The CDR3 nucleotides are TGTGCCAGCAGGGGGGCAACCCAAGAGACCCAGTACTTC. Combining the CDR3 with reference TRBV7-6 and TRBJ2-5 gives the whole variable domain GAGVSQSPRYKVTKRGQDVALRCDPISGHVSLYWYRQALGQGPEFLTYFNYEAQQDKSGLPNDRFSAERPEGSISTLTIQRTEQRDSAMYRCASRGATQETQYFGPGTRLLVL.

This chain joins TRBV10-3 and TRBJ2-7; TRBD1 matches at 10 bases. The CDR3 extends over 18 amino acids. Trimming removed 6 bases from V and 3 bases from J; junction bases left unmatched: 17. Germline V gene lookup returns CDR1 ENHRY and CDR2 SYGVKD. CDR3 sequence reads: CAIRDRDRGSEGNYEQYF. In DNA, the CDR3 is TGTGCCATCAGGGATCGGGACAGGGGCAGTGAGGGTAACTACGAGCAGTACTTC.

The J gene is TRBJ1-2, the V gene TRBV4-1; the D is unclear. The CDR3 spans 14 residues. The germline CDR1 and CDR2 sequences are MGHRA and YSYEKL. V lost 0 bases and J lost 2, with 7 bases in between. CDR3 in DNA: TGCGCCAGCAGCCAAGAAAGAGGGAACTATGGCTACACCTTC. It is translated as CASSQERGNYGYTF.

DNA of the CDR3: TGTGCCAGCAATGGGGGGGGTTTGAAATCTGGGGCCAACGTCCTGACTTTC. This sequence encodes CASNGGGLKSGANVLTF. The genes are TRBV28 and TRBJ2-6; TRBD2 agrees at 7 bases. This CDR3 comprises 17 residues. In germline, CDR1 is MDHEN, CDR2 SYDVKM. J lost 1 base, V lost 7 bases, and 10 bases had no gene match.

CDR3 loop: CASSYSGGVEDYGYTF. The DNA of the CDR3 is TGTGCCAGCAGTTACTCGGGGGGGGTAGAAGACTATGGCTACACCTTC. The chain employs TRBV6-5 and TRBJ1-2; possibly TRBD1 for D (5 bases). Germline lookup yields CDR1 MNHEY and CDR2 SVGAGI. V was clipped by 0 bases and J by 3 bases, with 14 bases between them. The CDR3 totals 16 residues.

The chain carries TRBV11-2 and TRBJ2-4; the D gene is possibly TRBD2 (6 bases). The V and J ends lost 7 bases and 0 bases respectively, with 16 bases between them. The CDR3 runs 16 residues. CDR1 is SGHAT and CDR2 is FQNNGV in the germline V gene. CDR3 DNA: TGTGCCAGCACCCACCTCGGGAGTGGAGCCAAAAACATTCAGTACTTC. Translated: CASTHLGSGAKNIQYF.

This clone has just a few counts. The CDR3: CASSSVQDDTQYF. The CDR3 nucleotides read TGCGCCAGCAGCTCAGTACAGGACGATACGCAGTATTTT. The chain carries TRBV5-1 and TRBJ2-3; D may be TRBD1 (5 bases). The CDR3 covers 13 residues. The germline V and J ends were trimmed by 3 bases and 6 bases, with 11 bases remaining between them. Germline lookup yields CDR1 SGHRS and CDR2 YFSETQ.